The 21 T cell receptor beta chains listed next were all sequenced from one sample in a study of CD8 T cells in ankylosing spondylitis. TCRdb re-called the 5' RACE reads through MiXCR, storing one row per CDR3 protein. The sample shows several thousand distinct CDR3 sequences, 2.1% of them seen only once. The specimen was blood, either unsorted or a sorted T cell fraction (not recorded which). Source of these receptors: a male donor with ankylosing spondylitis or in good health (not recorded which).

At least ten counts were recorded for this clonotype. The chain has TRBV9 and TRBJ2-2; possibly TRBD1 for D (6 bases). CDR3 length: 14 amino acids. V was cut by 5 bases and J by 4 bases, with 12 bases left in between. CDR1 is SGDLS, CDR2 YYNGEE, per germline. CDR3: CASRPTGSTGELFF. For the CDR3, the DNA is TGTGCCAGCAGACCTACAGGGTCCACCGGGGAGCTGTTTTTT.

This clonotype was seen at least ten times. This chain uses TRBV9 with TRBJ2-7; 8 bases are a match to TRBD2. V was clipped by 4 bases and J by 0 bases; unmatched bases: 6. The CDR3 sequence is 15 residues long. Germline CDR1 is SGDLS and CDR2 is YYNGEE. The CDR3 loop is CASSPIAGFSYEQYF. In DNA, the CDR3 is TGTGCCAGCAGCCCAATAGCGGGGTTCTCCTACGAGCAGTACTTC. Combining the CDR3 with reference TRBV9 and TRBJ2-7 gives the whole variable domain DSGVTQTPKHLITATGQRVTLRCSPRSGDLSVYWYQQSLDQGLQFLIQYYNGEERAKGNILERFSAQQFPDLHSELNLSSLELGDSALYFCASSPIAGFSYEQYFGPGTRLTVT.

This clonotype is deemed medium-sized. CDR3 nucleotide sequence: TGTGCCAGCAGCGTACCTGGCCCAGGGGGGATCTCCTACAATGAGCAGTTCTTC. Translation: CASSVPGPGGISYNEQFF. The chain recombines TRBV9 with TRBJ2-1; weak D call: TRBD1 (7 bases). The germline gives CDR1 SGDLS, CDR2 YYNGEE. The CDR3 is made up of 18 amino acids. Trimming left V 1 base short and J 0 bases short, with 17 bases between.

J is TRBJ2-7 and V is TRBV9, with D possibly TRBD2 on 5 matching bases. The CDR3 extends over 16 amino acids. The germline V and J ends were trimmed by 3 bases and 5 bases, with 21 bases remaining between them. Germline assignment: CDR1 SGDLS and CDR2 YYNGEE. This CDR3 reads CASSALPHLTADEQYF. For the CDR3, the DNA is TGTGCCAGCAGCGCCCTTCCCCACCTCACAGCGGACGAGCAGTACTTC. Supplemented by reference TRBV9 and TRBJ2-7, the full variable domain reads DSGVTQTPKHLITATGQRVTLRCSPRSGDLSVYWYQQSLDQGLQFLIQYYNGEERAKGNILERFSAQQFPDLHSELNLSSLELGDSALYFCASSALPHLTADEQYFGPGTRLTVT.

This clonotype was counted ten times or more. The V call is TRBV9, the J call TRBJ2-1; the match to TRBD2 covers 10 bases. Germline trimming cut 1 base from V and 0 bases from J; bases unmatched to any gene: 7. Germline CDR1 and CDR2: SGDLS and YYNGEE. CDR3 length: 18 residues. The CDR3, as DNA: TGTGCCAGCAGCGTAACTAGCGGGATAACGATCTCCTACAATGAGCAGTTCTTC. This sequence encodes CASSVTSGITISYNEQFF.

This clonotype was detected many times. The chain combines TRBV9 with TRBJ2-4; D ambiguous. Trimming removed 0 bases from V and 2 bases from J, with 9 bases in between. The V gene's germline CDR1 is SGDLS and CDR2 YYNGEE. This CDR3 spans 15 amino acids. The CDR3 coding sequence is TGTGCCAGCAGCGTAGATGCTCGGACCAAAAACATTCAGTACTTC. Its protein is CASSVDARTKNIQYF.

There are many counts of this clonotype. The chain uses TRBV9 and TRBJ2-1; D is unclear. Trimming pared 3 bases from V and 2 bases from J, leaving 3 bases between. CDR1 and CDR2 from the germline V gene are SGDLS and YYNGEE. The CDR3 loop spans 12 amino acids. This CDR3 reads CASSGPYNEQFF. DNA for the CDR3: TGTGCCAGCAGCGGTCCCTACAATGAGCAGTTCTTC. The full variable domain, rest sourced from reference TRBV9 and TRBJ2-1, is DSGVTQTPKHLITATGQRVTLRCSPRSGDLSVYWYQQSLDQGLQFLIQYYNGEERAKGNILERFSAQQFPDLHSELNLSSLELGDSALYFCASSGPYNEQFFGPGTRLTVL.

At least ten counts were recorded for this clonotype. The chain has TRBV9 and TRBJ2-1; D unresolved. The CDR3 has 17 amino acids. CDR1 is SGDLS, CDR2 YYNGEE, per germline. The V gene lost 0 bases and the J gene lost 6 bases, with 19 bases spanning the gap. The CDR3 sequence: CASSVAWDSLSLNEQFF. The DNA for the CDR3 is TGTGCCAGCAGCGTAGCTTGGGATTCTCTTTCCCTCAATGAGCAGTTCTTC.

The table lists this clonotype with many counts. J is TRBJ2-1 and V is TRBV9; 15 bases are a match to TRBD2. Germline CDR1 SGDLS, CDR2 YYNGEE. Losses at the gene ends were 4 bases for V and 4 bases for J; bases not matched to a gene: 6. CDR3 length equals 17 residues. CDR3 amino acids: CASSRGTSGRTYNEQFF. CDR3 in DNA: TGTGCCAGCAGCCGGGGGACTAGCGGGAGGACTTACAATGAGCAGTTCTTC.

This clonotype has a count of ten or more. This sequence joins TRBV9 and TRBJ2-2, with TRBD2 matching 7 bases. The germline CDR1 and CDR2 sequences are SGDLS and YYNGEE. The CDR3 is 16 amino acids. Trimming took 3 bases from V and 3 from J; bases not matched to a gene: 8. The CDR3, as DNA: TGTGCCAGCAGCGGGTGGGGGGGACGTGACACCGGGGAGCTGTTTTTT. Amino acid sequence: CASSGWGGRDTGELFF.

This clonotype ranks as medium-sized (0.01 to 0.1%). J is TRBJ2-4 and V is TRBV21-1; TRBD1 reflects the table's D call only, with no check against the DNA. TRBV21-1 is flagged as a pseudogene. CDR3 length: 14 amino acids. CDR3 sequence reads: CASRPVTAPNIQYF. CDR3 DNA sequence: TGTGCCAGCAGGCCGGTGACCGCCCCGAACATTCAGTACTTC.

This clonotype was recorded many times. V usage is TRBV9 and J usage is TRBJ2-5, with unresolved D. V lost 4 bases, J lost 2 bases, and 15 bases lay in between. Germline lookup yields CDR1 SGDLS and CDR2 YYNGEE. The CDR3 totals 15 residues. For the CDR3, the DNA is TGTGCCAGCAGCCCCGAGTTGGGCTCTCAAGAGACCCAGTACTTC. Protein sequence: CASSPELGSQETQYF.

This clonotype was observed many times. The chain combines TRBV9 with TRBJ2-2, with D unclear. Trimming shortened V by 8 bases and J by 4 bases, and 3 bases separated the two germline ends. The CDR3 spans 10 residues. CDR1 is SGDLS, CDR2 YYNGEE, per germline. In DNA, the CDR3 is TGTGCCAGTGGCACCGGGGAGCTGTTTTTT. Translated: CASGTGELFF.

This clonotype was seen repeatedly, ten times or more. The CDR3 sequence is CASHGESTDTQYF. Written as DNA, the CDR3 is TGTGCCAGCCATGGGGAGAGCACAGATACGCAGTATTTT. V is TRBV9 and J is TRBJ2-3; D is possibly TRBD2 (5 bases). This CDR3 has 13 amino acids. V was pared by 7 bases and J by 0 bases, with 9 bases between. Germline V gene sequence: CDR1 SGDLS, CDR2 YYNGEE. The whole variable domain, remainder taken from reference TRBV9 and TRBJ2-3, is DSGVTQTPKHLITATGQRVTLRCSPRSGDLSVYWYQQSLDQGLQFLIQYYNGEERAKGNILERFSAQQFPDLHSELNLSSLELGDSALYFCASHGESTDTQYFGPGTRLTVL.

By its share, this clonotype is medium-sized. V is TRBV9 and J is TRBJ2-7; no reliable D call. Per germline, CDR1 SGDLS and CDR2 YYNGEE. Trimming took off 4 bases at V and 3 bases at J, with 17 bases between the two ends. CDR3 size: 15 residues. The CDR3 sequence: CASSPSPQDGYEQYF. CDR3 DNA sequence: TGTGCCAGCAGCCCTAGTCCCCAGGACGGCTACGAGCAGTACTTC.

There are many counts of this clonotype. The J gene is TRBJ1-1, the V gene TRBV9; no firm D call. Looked up from germline, CDR1 is SGDLS and CDR2 is YYNGEE. Between the trimmed V and J ends, which lost 2 bases and 3 bases, there was a span of 11 bases. The CDR3 extends over 14 amino acids. The CDR3 loop is CASSVGSGHTEAFF. Written as DNA, the CDR3 is TGTGCCAGCAGCGTGGGGTCCGGGCACACTGAAGCTTTCTTT. Looking up the rest from reference TRBV9 and TRBJ1-1 gives the full variable domain: DSGVTQTPKHLITATGQRVTLRCSPRSGDLSVYWYQQSLDQGLQFLIQYYNGEERAKGNILERFSAQQFPDLHSELNLSSLELGDSALYFCASSVGSGHTEAFFGQGTRLTVV.

This clonotype was counted ten times or more. The gene calls are TRBV9 and TRBJ1-1, with D possibly TRBD1 on 6 matching bases. The germline gives CDR1 SGDLS, CDR2 YYNGEE. The CDR3 extends over 15 amino acids. Between the trimmed V and J ends, which lost 0 bases and 7 bases, there was a span of 16 bases. CDR3 sequence reads: CASSVGGGTTNEAFF. The DNA of the CDR3 is TGTGCCAGCAGCGTAGGGGGGGGCACTACCAATGAAGCTTTCTTT.

This clonotype showed up many times. V usage is TRBV9 and J usage is TRBJ2-3; 8 positions match TRBD2. The CDR3 loop spans 15 amino acids. Trimming cost V 3 bases and J 4 bases; bases outside gene matches: 7. Germline CDR1 SGDLS, CDR2 YYNGEE. The CDR3 DNA sequence: TGTGCCAGCAGCGCCGGGGGGGGAGTTTCAGATACGCAGTATTTT. Translation: CASSAGGGVSDTQYF.

In its sample, this clonotype was seen many times. The chain links TRBV9 to TRBJ2-6, with 7 bases aligning to TRBD1. Germline V gives CDR1 SGDLS, CDR2 YYNGEE. V trimming: 4 bases; J trimming: 0 bases; junction bases outside the gene matches: 13. The CDR3 covers 19 residues. The CDR3 spells CASSPPGQPLYSGANVLTF. The DNA for the CDR3 is TGTGCCAGCAGCCCCCCGGGACAGCCACTATACTCTGGGGCCAACGTCCTGACTTTC.

This clonotype was picked up many times. The chain joins TRBV9 to TRBJ2-1; TRBD2 aligns across 14 bases. The CDR3 runs 19 residues. Germline V CDR1 and CDR2: SGDLS, YYNGEE. With V trimmed by 3 bases and J by 1 base, 9 bases remained unmatched. The CDR3 coding sequence is TGTGCCAGCAGCGGGAGGGGACTAGCGGGAGAGTGGTCCTACAATGAGCAGTTCTTC. It specifies CASSGRGLAGEWSYNEQFF. The full variable domain, completed using reference TRBV9 and TRBJ2-1, is DSGVTQTPKHLITATGQRVTLRCSPRSGDLSVYWYQQSLDQGLQFLIQYYNGEERAKGNILERFSAQQFPDLHSELNLSSLELGDSALYFCASSGRGLAGEWSYNEQFFGPGTRLTVL.

This clonotype was seen many times. The chain links TRBV9 to TRBJ2-7, with D perhaps matching TRBD2 (6 bases). CDR1 SGDLS and CDR2 YYNGEE come from the germline V gene. The CDR3 consists of 16 residues. Trimming removed 4 bases at V and 0 bases at J, with 17 bases between. The CDR3 spells CASSPQVAESSYEQYF. CDR3 sequence (DNA): TGTGCCAGCAGCCCCCAGGTAGCGGAGAGCTCCTACGAGCAGTACTTC.